The 7 T cell receptor beta chains presented below share a single source sample, sequenced in a study of cytomegalovirus exposure and HLA in healthy donors. PCR involved 60 Vbeta and 13 Jbeta primers. The assay was immunoSEQ multiplex PCR, and TCRdb's table has in-frame clones only and misses some. Here the sample spans about 100,000 clones, 75% to 85% being singletons. Sample: PBMCs. The receptors originated from a woman aged 40 to 55 in good health and CMV-seronegative.

The chain couples TRBV7-2 to TRBJ2-1, with TRBD2 identical over 15 bases. Germline-derived CDR1 and CDR2 are SGHTA and FQGNSA. This CDR3 is built from 17 residues. With 4 bases clipped from V and 7 bases from J, the junction kept 8 bases outside the gene matches. CDR3 sequence (DNA): TGTGCCAGCAGCTCGAGAATGGGACTAGCGGGGGGAAATGAGCAGTTCTTC. Translated: CASSSRMGLAGGNEQFF.

CDR3 loop: CASSHGTPGGEQYF. Here the CDR3 DNA reads TGTGCCAGCAGTCACGGGACTCCTGGGGGCGAGCAGTACTTC. V gene TRBV14 combines with J gene TRBJ2-7, with D perhaps TRBD2 (6 bases). In germline, CDR1 is SGHDN, CDR2 FVKESK. Trimming took off 6 bases at V and 6 bases at J, with 18 bases between the two ends. The CDR3 loop spans 14 amino acids.

The chain recombines TRBV5-1 with TRBJ2-2; the D gene is possibly TRBD2 (7 bases). CDR1 and CDR2 (germline): SGHRS, YFSETQ. This CDR3 comprises 15 residues. V was shortened by 6 bases and J by 3 bases, with 15 bases between the two germline ends. Here the CDR3 reads CASKGGARDTGELFF. CDR3 DNA: TGCGCCAGCAAGGGGGGGGCGCGGGACACCGGGGAGCTGTTTTTT.

The chain employs TRBV2 and TRBJ2-1; 7 bases match TRBD1. V was clipped by 6 bases and J by 5 bases; unmatched bases: 4. This CDR3 spans 13 amino acids. Germline lookup yields CDR1 SNHLY and CDR2 FYNNEI. The DNA of the CDR3 is TGTGCCAGCAGCCCCGACAGGGACAATGAGCAGTTCTTC. Residues: CASSPDRDNEQFF. Full variable domain (rest looked up from reference TRBV2 and TRBJ2-1): EPEVTQTPSHQVTQMGQEVILRCVPISNHLYFYWYRQILGQKVEFLVSFYNNEISEKSEIFDDQFSVERPDGSNFTLKIRSTKLEDSAMYFCASSPDRDNEQFFGPGTRLTVL.

The J gene is TRBJ1-5, the V gene TRBV27; no reliable D call. With 5 bases removed from V and 0 bases from J, the gap between germline ends came to 14 bases. CDR1 MNHEY and CDR2 SMNVEV come from the germline V gene (reference sequence). The CDR3 has 16 amino acids. CDR3 residues: CASSPDGDYSNQPQHF. CDR3 DNA: TGTGCCAGCAGTCCGGACGGGGATTATAGCAATCAGCCCCAGCATTTT.

This clone has only a few counts. The chain recombines TRBV4-2 with TRBJ2-2; 9 bases line up with TRBD1. V lost 0 bases to trimming and J lost 6 bases; unmatched junction nucleotides: 11. Germline CDR1 is LGHNA and CDR2 is YNFKEQ. The CDR3 runs 18 residues. The CDR3, as DNA: TGTGCCAGCAGCCAAGAGGCGGTGCGGACAGGGGTGGCCGGGGAGCTGTTTTTT. Encoded protein: CASSQEAVRTGVAGELFF.

The rearrangement links TRBV4-1 to TRBJ1-5, with D unresolved. Germline V gene data show CDR1 as MGHRA and CDR2 as YSYEKL. The CDR3 spans 15 residues. With 0 bases removed from V and 7 bases from J, the gap between germline ends came to 13 bases. CDR3 loop: CASSQDEREYQPQHF. CDR3 coding DNA: TGCGCCAGCAGCCAAGATGAGAGGGAGTACCAGCCCCAGCATTTT.